These 10 T cell receptor beta chains came from one sample sequenced in a study of blood T cell repertoires in COVID-19. Data came from immunoSEQ multiplex PCR; TCRdb stores just in-frame clones and leaves some out. The top ten clones hold roughly 6.7% of a sample with more than 200,000 clones, about 87% of them seen once. Sequencing was done on a sample of peripheral blood. Every receptor here comes from a woman aged 25-40 years with COVID-19, enrolled during active disease.

The chain links TRBV10-3 to TRBJ1-5; D is undetermined. The CDR3 is 13 amino acids. Germline CDR1 reads ENHRY; CDR2 reads SYGVKD. Trimming cost V 4 bases and J 5 bases, with 9 bases left between them. The CDR3 loop reads CAISATDDQPQHF. The CDR3 DNA sequence: TGTGCCATCAGTGCCACAGACGATCAGCCCCAGCATTTT.

This clone was seen once. This chain joins TRBV5-1 and TRBJ2-1; 9 bases match TRBD1. The CDR3 has 16 amino acids. Germline CDR1 is SGHRS and CDR2 is YFSETQ. The J segment lost 5 bases and the V segment lost 0 bases, leaving 6 bases of the junction unmatched. CDR3 nucleotides: TGCGCCAGCAGCTTGGGTCGGGACAGGGTAGACAATGAGCAGTTCTTC. It translates to CASSLGRDRVDNEQFF.

The CDR3 protein is CASSEAPGGFQPQHF. As DNA, the CDR3 is TGTGCCAGCAGTGAAGCCCCCGGAGGGTTTCAGCCCCAGCATTTT. This chain connects TRBV6-1 to TRBJ1-5; D unclear. The CDR3 is 15 amino acids. Trimming removed 0 bases from V and 6 bases from J, with 12 bases in between. CDR1 and CDR2 (germline): MNHNS, SASEGT.

The rearrangement uses TRBV3-1 (or the pseudogene TRBV3-2) and TRBJ1-5; D possibly corresponds to TRBD1 (5 bases). Germline CDR1 reads LGHDT; CDR2 reads YNNKEL (reference sequence). V was shortened by 3 bases and J by 6 bases, with 12 bases between the two germline ends. This CDR3 has 14 amino acids. DNA of the CDR3: TGTGCCAGCAGCCATACAGGTTATGGTCAGCCCCAGCATTTT. This codes for CASSHTGYGQPQHF.

The sample holds one count of this clone. The rearrangement uses TRBV4-3 and TRBJ1-1, with TRBD1 identical over 9 bases. Unmatched junction bases numbered 2, after V lost 2 bases and J lost 1 base. The CDR3 sequence is 15 residues long. In germline, CDR1 is LGHNA, CDR2 YSLEER. The CDR3: CASSQKGQGNTEAFF. The CDR3 bases are TGCGCCAGCAGCCAAAAGGGACAGGGGAACACTGAAGCTTTCTTT.

This clone has just one count. This chain joins TRBV25-1 and TRBJ1-4; 9 bases fit TRBD1. Germline trimming cut 1 base from V and 8 bases from J; bases unmatched to any gene: 11. The germline gives CDR1 MGHDK, CDR2 SYGVNS. The CDR3 contains 17 residues. The CDR3 loop is CASSEFGDRERGEKLFF. The CDR3 DNA sequence: TGTGCCAGCAGTGAATTCGGGGACAGGGAGCGCGGCGAAAAACTGTTTTTT.

The V gene is TRBV9, the J gene TRBJ2-5, with D unresolved. Trimming cost V 1 base and J 0 bases, with 4 bases left between them. Per germline, CDR1 SGDLS and CDR2 YYNGEE. The CDR3 has 13 amino acids. The CDR3 spells CASSVQYQETQYF. The CDR3, as DNA: TGTGCCAGCAGCGTACAGTACCAAGAGACCCAGTACTTC.

The chain combines TRBV9 with TRBJ2-1, with D maybe TRBD1 (6 bases). The CDR3 covers 12 residues. The germline V and J ends were trimmed by 7 bases and 7 bases, with 12 bases remaining between them. Germline V gives CDR1 SGDLS, CDR2 YYNGEE. This CDR3 is CASGLGANEQFF. The CDR3 nucleotides read TGTGCCAGCGGTCTGGGGGCAAATGAGCAGTTCTTC.

The genes are TRBV11-2 and TRBJ2-3; 9 bases map to TRBD1. V shed 5 bases and J 7 bases; nucleotides not matched to a gene: 16. The CDR3 spans 17 residues. CDR1 SGHAT and CDR2 FQNNGV come from the germline V gene. As DNA, the CDR3 is TGTGCCAGCAGCCTTTCCGACCGGGACAGGGAGGGGAATACGCAGTATTTT. It encodes CASSLSDRDREGNTQYF.

The chain employs TRBV19 and TRBJ2-5; D is unclear. The CDR3 is 14 residues long. Germline-derived CDR1 and CDR2 are LNHDA and SQIVND (reference sequence). V lost 1 base and J lost 0, with 6 bases in between. The CDR3 here is CASSIVSDQETQYF. In DNA form, the CDR3 reads TGTGCCAGTAGTATAGTGTCGGACCAAGAGACCCAGTACTTC.